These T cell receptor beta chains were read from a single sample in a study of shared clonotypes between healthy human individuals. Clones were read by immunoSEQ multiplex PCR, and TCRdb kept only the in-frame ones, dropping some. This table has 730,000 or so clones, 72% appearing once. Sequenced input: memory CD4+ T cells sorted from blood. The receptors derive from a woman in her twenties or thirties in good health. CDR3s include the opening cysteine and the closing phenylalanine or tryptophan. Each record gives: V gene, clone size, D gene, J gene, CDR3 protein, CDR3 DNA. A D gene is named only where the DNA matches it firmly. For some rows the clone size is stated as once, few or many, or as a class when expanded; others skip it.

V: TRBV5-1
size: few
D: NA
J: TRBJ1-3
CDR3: CASSLGTDGNTIYF
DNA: TGCGCCAGCAGCTTGGGGACCGACGGAAACACCATATATTTT

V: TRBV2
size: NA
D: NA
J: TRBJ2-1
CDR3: CASTAGLSSYNEQFF
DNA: TGTGCCAGCACTGCGGGGCTGAGCTCCTACAATGAGCAGTTCTTC

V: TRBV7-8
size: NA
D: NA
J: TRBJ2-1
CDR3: CASSVATYNEQFF
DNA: TGTGCCAGCAGCGTCGCGACGTACAATGAGCAGTTCTTC

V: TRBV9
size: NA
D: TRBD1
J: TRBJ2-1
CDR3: CASSVGPGGQGAGGEQFF
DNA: TGTGCCAGCAGCGTAGGCCCTGGAGGACAGGGGGCGGGCGGTGAGCAGTTCTTC

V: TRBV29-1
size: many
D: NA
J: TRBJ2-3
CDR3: CSVVYRDSNFADTQYF
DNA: TGCAGCGTCGTCTACCGGGACTCTAACTTCGCAGATACGCAGTATTTT

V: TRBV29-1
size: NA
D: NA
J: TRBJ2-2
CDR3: CSVDGQATGELFF
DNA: TGCAGCGTTGATGGTCAGGCTACCGGGGAGCTGTTTTTT

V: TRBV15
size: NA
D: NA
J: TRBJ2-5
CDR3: CATSIGGFQETQYF
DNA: TGTGCCACCAGCATTGGGGGGTTCCAAGAGACCCAGTACTTC

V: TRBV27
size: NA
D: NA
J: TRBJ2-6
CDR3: CASSLFPHSSGANVLTF
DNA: TGTGCCAGCAGTTTATTTCCCCATAGCTCTGGGGCCAACGTCCTGACTTTC

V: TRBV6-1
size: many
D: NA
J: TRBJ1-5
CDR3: CASSESEGGQPQHF
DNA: TGTGCCAGCAGTGAATCCGAAGGAGGGCAGCCCCAGCATTTT

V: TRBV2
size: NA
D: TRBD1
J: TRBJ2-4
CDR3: CASQTGETKNIQYF
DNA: TGTGCCAGCCAGACAGGGGAGACCAAAAACATTCAGTACTTC

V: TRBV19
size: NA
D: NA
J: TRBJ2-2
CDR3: CAPWTTNTGELFF
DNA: TGTGCTCCTTGGACTACTAACACCGGGGAGCTGTTTTTT

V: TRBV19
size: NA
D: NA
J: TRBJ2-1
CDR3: CASSMGLRDNEQFF
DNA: TGTGCCAGTAGTATGGGACTTAGAGACAATGAGCAGTTCTTC

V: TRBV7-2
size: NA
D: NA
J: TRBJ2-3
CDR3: CASSSYTDTQYF
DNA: TGTGCCAGCAGCTCATACACAGATACGCAGTATTTT

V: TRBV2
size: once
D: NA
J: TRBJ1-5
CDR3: CASSDVPQPQHF
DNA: TGTGCCAGCAGTGACGTCCCGCAACCCCAGCATTTT

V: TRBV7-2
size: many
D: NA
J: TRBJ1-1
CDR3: CASSLVAGNTEAFF
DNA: TGTGCCAGCAGCTTAGTGGCAGGGAACACTGAAGCTTTCTTT

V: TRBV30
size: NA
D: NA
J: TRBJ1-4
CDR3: CAWSAATNEKLFF
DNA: TGTGCCTGGAGCGCTGCAACTAATGAAAAACTGTTTTTT